Sequencing of this T cell receptor (beta chain) was carried out in a study of beta chain features in type 1 diabetes. In all sorted populations, purity surpassed 95%. This CDR3 region has 14 residues. In germline, CDR1 is MGHDK, CDR2 SYGVNS. V was trimmed by 8 bases and J by 4 bases, leaving 15 bases between them. As to this clone: Its antigen remains unknown.

Study results and limitations: Shorter TCRB CDR3s, moderately but significantly so, marked every one of the four CD4+ subsets in Type 1 diabetes patients.

The investigators reverse transcribed all of the isolated RNA, so they sequenced expressed TCRB transcripts. The repertoire was sequenced with immunoSEQ multiplex PCR; TCRdb's copy has only in-frame clones and lacks some. The sample lists about 650,000 clones, around 12% seen once, with 0.095% to 0.15% in the top ten. The sequenced sample was naive CD4+ T cells from blood. The V gene is TRBV25-1, the J gene TRBJ2-1; a possible D gene is TRBD2 (5 bases). This TCR derives from a man aged 25 to 45 with type 1 diabetes. The CDR3 here is CASSTNPEYNEQFF. CDR3 nucleotides: TGTGCCAGCTCGACTAACCCAGAATACAATGAGCAGTTCTTC.